A single TCR beta chain is shown here with its context. Its antigen is undetermined. These data come from a study of blood T cells in healthy people across ages. Across the whole study: For every two T cells, template switching captured about one barcoded beta molecule. Study-wide findings and caveats: The authors considered diversity estimates from one million T cells to be underestimates.

The donors, aged about 6 to 100, were healthy Caucasians from Russia. Combining a sample-barcoded 5' primer with a J-beta primer mix, a second PCR ran for 7 to 11 cycles. Each cDNA molecule was tagged by a template-switch adaptor that had 12 random nucleotides. MiXCR was run by TCRdb on the 5' RACE reads, yielding one entry per CDR3 protein. This table holds approximately 770,000 distinct CDR3 sequences, 55% to 70% found once. Germline values: CDR1 LGHDT, CDR2 YNNKEL (reference sequence). This CDR3 comprises 18 residues. The sample comprised blood. The V call is TRBV3-1, the J call TRBJ2-7, with D maybe TRBD2 (6 bases). The DNA end is a closer match to TRBJ2-5, so the J assignment may be wrong. This receptor was taken from a man between 25 and 39 years old in good health. The DNA for the CDR3 is TGTGCCAGCAGCCAAGAAGGTCTGGTTGGGAGGTCCCTGGAGACCCAGTACTTC. Amino acid sequence: CASSQEGLVGRSLETQYF.